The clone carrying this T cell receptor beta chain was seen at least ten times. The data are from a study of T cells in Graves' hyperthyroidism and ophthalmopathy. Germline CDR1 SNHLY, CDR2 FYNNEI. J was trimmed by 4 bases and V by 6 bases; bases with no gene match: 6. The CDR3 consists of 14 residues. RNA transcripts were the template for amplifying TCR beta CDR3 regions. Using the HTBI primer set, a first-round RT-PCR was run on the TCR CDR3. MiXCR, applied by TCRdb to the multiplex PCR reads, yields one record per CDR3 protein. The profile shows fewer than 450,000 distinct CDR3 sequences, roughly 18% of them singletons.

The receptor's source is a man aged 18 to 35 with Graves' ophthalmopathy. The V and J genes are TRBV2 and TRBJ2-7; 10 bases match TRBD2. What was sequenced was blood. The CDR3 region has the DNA TGTGCCAGCAGGCGAACTAGCGGGGTGTACGAGCAGTACTTC. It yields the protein CASRRTSGVYEQYF.